Included here is one T cell receptor beta chain sequence, with context. Patients from Seattle were sampled longitudinally, starting during active infection. Per the authors' pipeline: From reference gene primer amplification, estimates of nucleated cell counts were derived. Repertoires were generated with immunoSEQ multiplex PCR, while TCRdb's copy carries only in-frame clones and drops some. V and J calls and clone size are those listed in that table; D and trimming were worked out from the DNA. Found here are 150,000 to 190,000 clones, around 84% of them singletons; the top ten hold roughly 8.3%. The sample comes from a study of blood T cell repertoires in COVID-19. Looking at the study overall: The study drew acute and convalescent COVID-19 samples from the United States, Italy and Spain. T cells, B-cell-depleted T cells, or PBMCs supplied cDNA or gDNA.

The CDR3 length is 15 residues. Germline CDR1 reads SGHRS; CDR2 reads YFSETQ. V lost 6 bases, J lost 2 bases, and 6 bases stayed unmatched. The source material was peripheral blood. V gene TRBV5-1 combines with J gene TRBJ2-1, with 9 bases identical to TRBD2. The receptor comes from a woman aged 55-75 years with COVID-19, enrolled during active disease. CDR3 protein: CASIKASGTYNEQFF. The CDR3 region has the DNA TGCGCCAGCATCAAGGCTAGCGGGACCTACAATGAGCAGTTCTTC.